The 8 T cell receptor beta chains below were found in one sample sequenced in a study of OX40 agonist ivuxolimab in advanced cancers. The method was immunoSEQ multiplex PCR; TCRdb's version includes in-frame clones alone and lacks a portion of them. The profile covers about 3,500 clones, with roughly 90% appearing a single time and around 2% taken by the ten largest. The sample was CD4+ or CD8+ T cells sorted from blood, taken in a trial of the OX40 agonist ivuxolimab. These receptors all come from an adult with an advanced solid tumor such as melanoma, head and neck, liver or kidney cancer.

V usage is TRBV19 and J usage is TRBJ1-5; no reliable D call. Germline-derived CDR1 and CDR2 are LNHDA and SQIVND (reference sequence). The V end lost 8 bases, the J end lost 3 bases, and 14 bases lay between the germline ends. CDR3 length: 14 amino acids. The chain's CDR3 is CASRTASPNQPQHF. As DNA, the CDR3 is TGTGCCAGTCGGACGGCTTCCCCCAATCAGCCCCAGCATTTT.

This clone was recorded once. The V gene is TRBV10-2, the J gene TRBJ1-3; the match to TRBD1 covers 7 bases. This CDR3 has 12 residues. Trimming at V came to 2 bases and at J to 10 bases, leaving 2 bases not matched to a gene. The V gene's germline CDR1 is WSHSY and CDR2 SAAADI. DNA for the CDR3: TGCGCCAGCAGTGAGGGACAGGCAACCATATATTTT. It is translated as CASSEGQATIYF.

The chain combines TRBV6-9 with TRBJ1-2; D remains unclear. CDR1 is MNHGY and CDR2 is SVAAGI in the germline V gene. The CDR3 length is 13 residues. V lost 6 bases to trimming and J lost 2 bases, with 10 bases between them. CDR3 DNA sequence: TGTGCCAGCAGGGGAGACATAAACTATGGCTACACCTTC. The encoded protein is CASRGDINYGYTF.

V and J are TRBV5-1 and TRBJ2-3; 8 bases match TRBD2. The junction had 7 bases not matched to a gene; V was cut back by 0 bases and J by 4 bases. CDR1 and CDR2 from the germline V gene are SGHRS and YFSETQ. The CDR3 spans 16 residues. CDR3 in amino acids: CASSLVGGALSDTQYF. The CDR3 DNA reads TGCGCCAGCAGCTTGGTCGGGGGGGCCCTGTCAGATACGCAGTATTTT.

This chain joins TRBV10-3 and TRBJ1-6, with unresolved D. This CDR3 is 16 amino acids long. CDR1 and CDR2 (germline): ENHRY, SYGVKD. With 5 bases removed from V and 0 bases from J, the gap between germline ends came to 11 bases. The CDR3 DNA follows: TGTGCCATCAGTCCCCAGCCCAGCTCCTATAATTCACCCCTCCACTTT. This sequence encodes CAISPQPSSYNSPLHF.

CDR3 sequence (DNA): TGTGCCTGGAGTGTTAGCGGGGGAGATACGCAGTATTTT. The encoded protein is CAWSVSGGDTQYF. The chain links TRBV30 to TRBJ2-3; 9 bases fit TRBD2. Trimming took 0 bases from V and 5 from J; bases not matched to a gene: 0. In germline, CDR1 is GTSNPN, CDR2 SVGIG (reference sequence). The CDR3 totals 13 residues.

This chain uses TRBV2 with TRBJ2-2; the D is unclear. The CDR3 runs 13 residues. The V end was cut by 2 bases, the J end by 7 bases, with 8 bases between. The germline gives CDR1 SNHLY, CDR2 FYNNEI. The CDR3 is CASSELVGGELFF. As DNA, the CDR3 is TGTGCCAGCAGTGAACTAGTCGGCGGGGAGCTGTTTTTT.

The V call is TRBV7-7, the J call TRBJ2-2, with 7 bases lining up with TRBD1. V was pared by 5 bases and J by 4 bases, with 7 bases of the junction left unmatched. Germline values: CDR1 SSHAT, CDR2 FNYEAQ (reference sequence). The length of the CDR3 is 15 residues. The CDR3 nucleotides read TGTGCCAGCAGCAAGGACAGGACTGCCACCGGGGAGCTGTTTTTT. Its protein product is CASSKDRTATGELFF.